This TCR beta chain was identified in a study of T cells in Graves' hyperthyroidism and ophthalmopathy. Amplification targeted TCR beta CDR3 regions from RNA transcripts. Using the HTBI primer set, a first-round RT-PCR was run on the TCR CDR3. TCRdb used MiXCR to reprocess the multiplex PCR reads, holding one entry per CDR3 protein. The data show 490,000 or so distinct CDR3 sequences, with 22% seen just once and approximately 49% held by the top ten. This clonotype has a count of ten or more. What it recognizes is unknown. The CDR3 sequence is 16 residues long. Germline V gene sequence: CDR1 SNHLY, CDR2 FYNNEI. Unmatched junction bases numbered 6, after V lost 4 bases and J lost 7 bases. Study results and limitations: In simple terms, a model built on 13 V-J features told ophthalmopathy apart from stable hyperthyroidism.

Pregnant or lactating patients were excluded, as were those with uncontrolled infection or other autoimmune disease. The clonotype was recovered from a woman between 70 and 85 years old with Graves' ophthalmopathy. The chain couples TRBV2 to TRBJ2-1; 14 bases are shared with TRBD2. The sample consisted of blood. CDR3 amino acids: CASSAKGLAGVNEQFF. CDR3 sequence (DNA): TGTGCCAGCAGTGCAAAGGGACTAGCGGGAGTAAATGAGCAGTTCTTC.